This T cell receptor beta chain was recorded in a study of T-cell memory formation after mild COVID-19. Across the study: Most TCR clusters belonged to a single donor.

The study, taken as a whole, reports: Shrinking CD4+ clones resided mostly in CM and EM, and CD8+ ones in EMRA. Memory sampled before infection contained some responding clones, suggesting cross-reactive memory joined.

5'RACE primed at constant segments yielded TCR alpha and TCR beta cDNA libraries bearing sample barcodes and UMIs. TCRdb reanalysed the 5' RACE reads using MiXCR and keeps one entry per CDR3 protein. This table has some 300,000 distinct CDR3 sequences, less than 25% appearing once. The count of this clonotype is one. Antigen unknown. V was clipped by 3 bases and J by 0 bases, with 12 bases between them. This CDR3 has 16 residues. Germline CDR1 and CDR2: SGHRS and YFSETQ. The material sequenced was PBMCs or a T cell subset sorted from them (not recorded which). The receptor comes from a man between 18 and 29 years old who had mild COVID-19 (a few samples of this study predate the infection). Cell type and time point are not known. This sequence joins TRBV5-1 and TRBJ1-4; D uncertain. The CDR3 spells CASSSLPTATNEKLFF. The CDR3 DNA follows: TGCGCCAGCAGCTCCCTACCGACTGCAACTAATGAAAAACTGTTTTTT.